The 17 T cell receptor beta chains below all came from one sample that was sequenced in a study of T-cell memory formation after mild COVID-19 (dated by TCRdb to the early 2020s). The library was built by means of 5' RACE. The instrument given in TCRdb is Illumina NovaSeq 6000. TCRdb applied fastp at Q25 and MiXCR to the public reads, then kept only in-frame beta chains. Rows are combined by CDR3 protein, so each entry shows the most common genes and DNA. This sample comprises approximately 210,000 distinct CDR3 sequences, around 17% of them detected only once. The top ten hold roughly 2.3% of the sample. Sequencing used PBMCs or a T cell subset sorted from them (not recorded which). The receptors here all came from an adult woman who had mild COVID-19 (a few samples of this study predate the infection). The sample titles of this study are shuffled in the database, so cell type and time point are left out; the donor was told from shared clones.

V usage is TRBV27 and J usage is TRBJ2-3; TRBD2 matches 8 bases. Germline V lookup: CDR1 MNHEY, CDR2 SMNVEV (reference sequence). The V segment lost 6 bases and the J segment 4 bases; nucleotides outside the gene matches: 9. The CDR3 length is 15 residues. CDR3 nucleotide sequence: TGTGCCAGCAGCCGCCCAGCGGGAGTGCCAGATACGCAGTATTTT. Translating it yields CASSRPAGVPDTQYF.

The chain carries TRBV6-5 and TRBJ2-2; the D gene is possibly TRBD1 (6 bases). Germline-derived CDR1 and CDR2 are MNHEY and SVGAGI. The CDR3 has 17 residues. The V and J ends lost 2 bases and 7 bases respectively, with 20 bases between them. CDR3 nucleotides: TGTGCCAGCAGTTACCAAGGCAGGGGAATAGGAGGCGGGGAGCTGTTTTTT. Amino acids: CASSYQGRGIGGGELFF.

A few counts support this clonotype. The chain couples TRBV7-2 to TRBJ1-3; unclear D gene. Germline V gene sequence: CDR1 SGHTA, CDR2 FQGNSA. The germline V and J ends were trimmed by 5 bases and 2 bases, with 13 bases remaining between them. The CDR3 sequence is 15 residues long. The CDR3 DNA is TGTGCCAGCAGCCAGTCCCCGGGGACTGGAAACACCATATATTTT. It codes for CASSQSPGTGNTIYF.

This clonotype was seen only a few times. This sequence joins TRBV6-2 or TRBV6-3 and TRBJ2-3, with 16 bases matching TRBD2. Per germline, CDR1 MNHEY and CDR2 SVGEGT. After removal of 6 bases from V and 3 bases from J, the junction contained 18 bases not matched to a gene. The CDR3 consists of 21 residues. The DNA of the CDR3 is TGTGCCAGCAGCCGAGTGAAACAGGGACTAGCGGGAGGGCCAAGGACAGATACGCAGTATTTT. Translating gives CASSRVKQGLAGGPRTDTQYF.

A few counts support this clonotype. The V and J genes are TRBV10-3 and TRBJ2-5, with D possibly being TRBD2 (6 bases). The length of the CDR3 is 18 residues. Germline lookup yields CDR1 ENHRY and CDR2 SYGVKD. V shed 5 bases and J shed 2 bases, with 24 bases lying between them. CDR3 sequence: CAISSGRGSLMEQETQYF. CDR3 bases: TGTGCCATCAGTAGCGGACGGGGGAGCCTTATGGAGCAAGAGACCCAGTACTTC.

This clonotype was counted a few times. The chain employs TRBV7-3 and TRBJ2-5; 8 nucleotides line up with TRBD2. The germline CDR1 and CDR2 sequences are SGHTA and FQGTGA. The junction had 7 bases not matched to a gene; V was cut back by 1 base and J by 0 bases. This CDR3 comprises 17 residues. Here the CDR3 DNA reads TGTGCCAGCAGCTTAAGAGGGGCGGGAGGTTACCAAGAGACCCAGTACTTC. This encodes CASSLRGAGGYQETQYF.

The CDR3 region is CASSEPGTVNTEAFF. For the CDR3, the DNA is TGTGCCAGCAGTGAACCCGGGACAGTGAACACTGAAGCTTTCTTT. The J gene is TRBJ1-1, the V gene TRBV6-6; 7 nucleotides agree with TRBD1. CDR3 size: 15 residues. The J segment lost 0 bases and the V segment lost 5 bases, leaving 6 bases of the junction unmatched. The germline V gene encodes CDR1 MNHNY and CDR2 SVGAGI (reference sequence).

The CDR3 region is CASSSQSAETTYEQYF. DNA of the CDR3: TGTGCCAGCAGCTCCCAGAGCGCCGAGACAACCTACGAGCAGTACTTC. The chain uses TRBV7-6 and TRBJ2-7; the D is unclear. The germline CDR1 and CDR2 sequences are SGHVS and FNYEAQ. V was cut by 4 bases and J by 2 bases, with 18 bases left in between. This CDR3 contains 16 residues. The full variable domain, completed using reference TRBV7-6 and TRBJ2-7, is GAGVSQSPRYKVTKRGQDVALRCDPISGHVSLYWYRQALGQGPEFLTYFNYEAQQDKSGLPNDRFSAERPEGSISTLTIQRTEQRDSAMYRCASSSQSAETTYEQYFGPGTRLTVT.

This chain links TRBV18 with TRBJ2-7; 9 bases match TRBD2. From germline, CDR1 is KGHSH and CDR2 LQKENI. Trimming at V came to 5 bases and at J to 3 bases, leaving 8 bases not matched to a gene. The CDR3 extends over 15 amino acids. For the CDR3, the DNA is TGTGCCAGCTCAAAAGGTAGCGGGAGTGGCTACGAGCAGTACTTC. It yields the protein CASSKGSGSGYEQYF. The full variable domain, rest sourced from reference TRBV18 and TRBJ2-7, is NAGVMQNPRHLVRRRGQEARLRCSPMKGHSHVYWYRQLPEEGLKFMVYLQKENIIDESGMPKERFSAEFPKEGPSILRIQQVVRGDSAAYFCASSKGSGSGYEQYFGPGTRLTVT.

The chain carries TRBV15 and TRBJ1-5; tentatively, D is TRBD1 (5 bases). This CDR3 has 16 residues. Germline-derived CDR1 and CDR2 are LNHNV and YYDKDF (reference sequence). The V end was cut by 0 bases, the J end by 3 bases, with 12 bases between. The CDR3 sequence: CATSRELEGINQPQHF. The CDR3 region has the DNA TGTGCCACCAGCAGAGAGTTAGAGGGGATCAATCAGCCCCAGCATTTT.

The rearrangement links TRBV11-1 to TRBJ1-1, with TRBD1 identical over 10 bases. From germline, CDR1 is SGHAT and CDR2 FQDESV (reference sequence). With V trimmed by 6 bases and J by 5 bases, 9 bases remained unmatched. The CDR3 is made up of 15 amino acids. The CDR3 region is CASSFIGTGETEAFF. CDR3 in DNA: TGTGCCAGCAGTTTTATTGGGACAGGGGAGACTGAAGCTTTCTTT.

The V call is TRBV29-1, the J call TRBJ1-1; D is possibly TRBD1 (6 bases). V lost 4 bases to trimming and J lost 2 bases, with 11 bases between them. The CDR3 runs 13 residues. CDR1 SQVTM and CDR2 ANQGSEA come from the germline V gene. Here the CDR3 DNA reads TGCAGCGTTGGAGGGGGGAGCAACACTGAAGCTTTCTTT. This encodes CSVGGGSNTEAFF.

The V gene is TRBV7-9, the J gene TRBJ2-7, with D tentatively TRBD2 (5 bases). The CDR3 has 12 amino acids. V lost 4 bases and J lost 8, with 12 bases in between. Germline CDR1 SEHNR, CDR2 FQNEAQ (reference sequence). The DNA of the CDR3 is TGTGCCAGCAGCTCGAGAGGGAACAAGCAGTACTTC. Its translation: CASSSRGNKQYF.

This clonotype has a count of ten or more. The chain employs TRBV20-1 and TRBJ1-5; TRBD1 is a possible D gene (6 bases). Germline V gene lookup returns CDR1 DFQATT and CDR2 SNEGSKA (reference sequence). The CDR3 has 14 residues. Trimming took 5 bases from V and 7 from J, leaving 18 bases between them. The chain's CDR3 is CSAPAQGPKQPQHF. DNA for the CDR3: TGCAGTGCTCCCGCGCAGGGGCCGAAGCAGCCCCAGCATTTT.

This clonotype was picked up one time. CDR3 in DNA: TGTGCCAGCAGCACACGACAGGGGTATAGCAATCAGCCCCAGCATTTT. Translation: CASSTRQGYSNQPQHF. The chain carries TRBV5-5 and TRBJ1-5, with 8 bases matching TRBD1. V lost 4 bases and J lost 0; bases outside the gene matches: 6. The CDR3 has 16 amino acids. Germline V gives CDR1 SGHKS, CDR2 YYEKEE (reference sequence).

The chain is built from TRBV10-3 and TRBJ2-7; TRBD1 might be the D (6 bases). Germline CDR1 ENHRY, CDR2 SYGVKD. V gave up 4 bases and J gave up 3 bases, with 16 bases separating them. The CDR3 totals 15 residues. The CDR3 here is CAISGGIGQNYEQYF. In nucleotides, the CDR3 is TGTGCCATCAGTGGGGGGATAGGACAGAACTACGAGCAGTACTTC.

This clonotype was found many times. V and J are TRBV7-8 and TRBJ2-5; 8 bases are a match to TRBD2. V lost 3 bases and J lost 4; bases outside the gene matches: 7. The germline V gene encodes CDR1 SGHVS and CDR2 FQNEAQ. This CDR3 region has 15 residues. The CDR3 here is CASSLSGGIAETQYF. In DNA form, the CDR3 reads TGTGCCAGCAGCTTGAGCGGGGGTATCGCAGAGACCCAGTACTTC.